This paragraph reports one TCR beta chain. The entry originates in a study of blood T cell repertoires in COVID-19. Looking at the study overall: From the United States, Italy and Spain came samples of acute and convalescent COVID-19. T cells, B-cell-depleted T cells, or PBMCs provided the cDNA or gDNA that served as material.

Germline V CDR1 and CDR2: LNHDA, SQIVND (reference sequence). The V and J ends lost 0 bases and 0 bases respectively, with 12 bases between them. The CDR3 has 18 residues. Libraries were prepared by immunoSEQ multiplex PCR; TCRdb keeps only in-frame clonotypes and omits some of them. This sample has 490,000 or so clones, with about 85% found just once. The chain carries TRBV19 and TRBJ1-6; the D is unclear. The specimen was PBMCs or T cells enriched from blood (not recorded which). The clonotype originates from a woman aged 55 to 70 who had recovered from COVID-19. CDR3 nucleotides: TGTGCCAGTAGTATAGATCGTTTTGGGAGCTCCTATAATTCACCCCTCCACTTT. Translating gives CASSIDRFGSSYNSPLHF.